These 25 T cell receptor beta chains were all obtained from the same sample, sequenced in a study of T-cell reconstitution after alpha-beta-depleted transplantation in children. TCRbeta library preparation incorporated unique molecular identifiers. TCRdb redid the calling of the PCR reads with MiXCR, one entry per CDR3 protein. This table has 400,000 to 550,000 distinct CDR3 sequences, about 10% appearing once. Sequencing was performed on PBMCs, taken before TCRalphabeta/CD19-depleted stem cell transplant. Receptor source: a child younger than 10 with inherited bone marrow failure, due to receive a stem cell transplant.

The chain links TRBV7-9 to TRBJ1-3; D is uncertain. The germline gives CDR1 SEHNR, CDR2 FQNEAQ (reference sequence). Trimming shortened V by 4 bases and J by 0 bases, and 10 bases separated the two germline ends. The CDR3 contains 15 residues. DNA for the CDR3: TGTGCCAGCAGCTCGACCGAAGGCTCTGGAAACACCATATATTTT. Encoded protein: CASSSTEGSGNTIYF.

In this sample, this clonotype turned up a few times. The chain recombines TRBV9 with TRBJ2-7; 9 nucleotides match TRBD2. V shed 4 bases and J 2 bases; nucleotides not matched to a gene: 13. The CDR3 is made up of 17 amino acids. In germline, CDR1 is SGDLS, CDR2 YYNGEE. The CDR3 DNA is TGTGCCAGCAGCCCGCGGGGGGGGTCGGGACCCCCCTACGAGCAGTACTTC. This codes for CASSPRGGSGPPYEQYF.

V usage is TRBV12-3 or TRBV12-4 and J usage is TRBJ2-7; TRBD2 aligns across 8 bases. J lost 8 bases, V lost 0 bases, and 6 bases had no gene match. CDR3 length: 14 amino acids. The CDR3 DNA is TGTGCCAGCAGTTTAGCGGCCGGGAGGGGTAAGCAGTACTTC. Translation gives CASSLAAGRGKQYF.

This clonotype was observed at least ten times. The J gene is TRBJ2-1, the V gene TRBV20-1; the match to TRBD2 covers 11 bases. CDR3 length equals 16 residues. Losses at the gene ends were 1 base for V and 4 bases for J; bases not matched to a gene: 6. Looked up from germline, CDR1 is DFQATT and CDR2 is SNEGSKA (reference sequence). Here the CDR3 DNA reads TGCAGTGCTAGAGCCGCAACTAGCGGGAGTTACAATGAGCAGTTCTTC. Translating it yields CSARAATSGSYNEQFF.

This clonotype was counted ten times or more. CDR3: CSARGQGIYMAYNSPLHF. For the CDR3, the DNA is TGCAGTGCTAGGGGACAGGGAATTTATATGGCCTATAATTCACCCCTCCACTTT. The rearrangement uses TRBV20-1 and TRBJ1-6, with 9 bases lining up with TRBD1. V lost 3 bases and J lost 2; bases outside the gene matches: 11. This CDR3 is built from 18 residues. The germline CDR1 and CDR2 sequences are DFQATT and SNEGSKA (reference sequence).

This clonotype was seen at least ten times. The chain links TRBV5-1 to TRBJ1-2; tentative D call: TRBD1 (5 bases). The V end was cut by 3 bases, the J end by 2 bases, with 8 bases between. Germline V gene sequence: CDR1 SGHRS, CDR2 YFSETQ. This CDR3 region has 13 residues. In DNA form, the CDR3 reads TGCGCCAGCAGCTCGGACACCAACTATGGCTACACCTTC. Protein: CASSSDTNYGYTF.

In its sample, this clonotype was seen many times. CDR3 in DNA: TGCGCCAGCAGCGTGGGACTAGCGGGAGTCAATGAGCAGTTCTTC. It translates to CASSVGLAGVNEQFF. The chain links TRBV5-1 to TRBJ2-1; 14 bases align to TRBD2. The junction had 3 bases not matched to a gene; V was cut back by 4 bases and J by 6 bases. From germline, CDR1 is SGHRS and CDR2 YFSETQ. The CDR3 extends over 15 amino acids.

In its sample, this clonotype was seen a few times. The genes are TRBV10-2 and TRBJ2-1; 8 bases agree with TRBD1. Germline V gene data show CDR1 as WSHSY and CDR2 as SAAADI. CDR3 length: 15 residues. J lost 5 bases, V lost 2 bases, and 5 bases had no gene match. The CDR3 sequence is CASSEPQGANNEQFF. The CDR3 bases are TGCGCCAGCAGTGAGCCGCAGGGGGCCAACAATGAGCAGTTCTTC.

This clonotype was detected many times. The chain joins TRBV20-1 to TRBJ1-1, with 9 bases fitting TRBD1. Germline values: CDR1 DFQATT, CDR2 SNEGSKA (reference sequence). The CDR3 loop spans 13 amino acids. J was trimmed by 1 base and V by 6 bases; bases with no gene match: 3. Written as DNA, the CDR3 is TGCAGTGCCCCACAGGGGGCGAACACTGAAGCTTTCTTT. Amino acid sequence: CSAPQGANTEAFF.

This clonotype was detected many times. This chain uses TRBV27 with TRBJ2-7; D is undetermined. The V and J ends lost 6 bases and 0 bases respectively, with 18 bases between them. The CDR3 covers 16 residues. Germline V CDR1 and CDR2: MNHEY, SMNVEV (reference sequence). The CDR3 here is CASSSMPGGSSYEQYF. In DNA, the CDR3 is TGTGCCAGCAGCTCAATGCCAGGCGGAAGCTCCTACGAGCAGTACTTC.

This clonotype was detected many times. CDR3 in DNA: TGTGCCACCAGCAGAGGAGCCACTTCTAGCACAGATACGCAGTATTTT. Translation gives CATSRGATSSTDTQYF. The V gene is TRBV15, the J gene TRBJ2-3; no clear D gene. Trimming removed 1 base at V and 0 bases at J, with 11 bases between. The CDR3 loop spans 16 amino acids. Germline V gives CDR1 LNHNV, CDR2 YYDKDF (reference sequence).

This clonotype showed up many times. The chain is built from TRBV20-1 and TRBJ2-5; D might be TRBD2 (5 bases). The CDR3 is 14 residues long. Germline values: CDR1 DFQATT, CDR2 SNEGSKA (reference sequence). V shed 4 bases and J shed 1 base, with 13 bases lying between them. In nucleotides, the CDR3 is TGCAGTGCTAAGACCCCGAGCGGCCAAGAGACCCAGTACTTC. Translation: CSAKTPSGQETQYF.

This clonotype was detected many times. CDR3 sequence: CASSLAPAPRDEKLFF. Here the CDR3 DNA reads TGTGCCAGCAGCTTAGCACCGGCCCCGCGGGATGAAAAACTGTTTTTT. The rearrangement uses TRBV7-9 and TRBJ1-4; D is unresolved. Germline CDR1 SEHNR, CDR2 FQNEAQ (reference sequence). The CDR3 has 16 amino acids. Trimming shortened V by 0 bases and J by 6 bases, and 14 bases separated the two germline ends.

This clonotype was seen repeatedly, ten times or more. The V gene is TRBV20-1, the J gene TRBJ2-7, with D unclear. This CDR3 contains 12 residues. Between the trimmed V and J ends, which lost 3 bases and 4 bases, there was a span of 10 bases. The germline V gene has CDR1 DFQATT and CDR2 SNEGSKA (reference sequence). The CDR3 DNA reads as TGCAGTGCTAGGGCAGCAGTGTACGAGCAGTACTTC. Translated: CSARAAVYEQYF.

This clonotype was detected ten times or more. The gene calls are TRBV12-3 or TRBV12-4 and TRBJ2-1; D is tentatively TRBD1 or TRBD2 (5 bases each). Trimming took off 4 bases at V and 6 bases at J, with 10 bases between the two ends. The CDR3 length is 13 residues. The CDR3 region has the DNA TGTGCCAGCAGTTATGGGGGAGTCAATGAGCAGTTCTTC. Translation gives CASSYGGVNEQFF.

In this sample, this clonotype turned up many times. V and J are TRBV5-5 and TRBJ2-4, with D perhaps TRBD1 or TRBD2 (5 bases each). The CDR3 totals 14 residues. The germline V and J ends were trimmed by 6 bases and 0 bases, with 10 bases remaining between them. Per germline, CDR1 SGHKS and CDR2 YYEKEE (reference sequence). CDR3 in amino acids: CASTFGTAKNIQYF. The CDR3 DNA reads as TGTGCCAGCACTTTCGGGACAGCCAAAAACATTCAGTACTTC. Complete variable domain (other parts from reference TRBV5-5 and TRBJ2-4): DAGVTQSPTHLIKTRGQQVTLRCSPISGHKSVSWYQQVLGQGPQFIFQYYEKEERGRGNFPDRFSARQFPNYSSELNVNALLLGDSALYLCASTFGTAKNIQYFGAGTRLSVL.

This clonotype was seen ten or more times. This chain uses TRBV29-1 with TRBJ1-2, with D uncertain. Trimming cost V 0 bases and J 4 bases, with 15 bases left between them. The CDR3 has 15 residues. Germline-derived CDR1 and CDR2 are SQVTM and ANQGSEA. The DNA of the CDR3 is TGCAGCGTTGAAGATCGAATATGGGGTTTCTATGGCTACACCTTC. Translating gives CSVEDRIWGFYGYTF.

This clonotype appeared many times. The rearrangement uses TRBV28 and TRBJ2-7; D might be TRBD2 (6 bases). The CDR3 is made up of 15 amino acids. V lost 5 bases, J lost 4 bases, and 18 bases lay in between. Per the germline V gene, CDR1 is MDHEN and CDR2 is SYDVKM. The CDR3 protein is CASSAPGLEGYEQYF. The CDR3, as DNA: TGTGCCAGCAGTGCCCCGGGGTTGGAGGGATACGAGCAGTACTTC.

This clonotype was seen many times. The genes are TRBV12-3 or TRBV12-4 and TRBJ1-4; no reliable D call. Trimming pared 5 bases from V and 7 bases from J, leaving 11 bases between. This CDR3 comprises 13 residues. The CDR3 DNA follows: TGTGCCAGCAGTGTTGACCTGGGTGAAAAACTGTTTTTT. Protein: CASSVDLGEKLFF.

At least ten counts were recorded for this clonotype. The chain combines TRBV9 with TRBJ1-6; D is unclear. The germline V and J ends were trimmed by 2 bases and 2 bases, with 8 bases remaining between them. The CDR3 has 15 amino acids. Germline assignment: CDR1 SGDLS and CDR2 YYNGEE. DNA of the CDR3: TGTGCCAGCAGCGTCGAGGGAACCTATAATTCACCCCTCCACTTT. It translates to CASSVEGTYNSPLHF.

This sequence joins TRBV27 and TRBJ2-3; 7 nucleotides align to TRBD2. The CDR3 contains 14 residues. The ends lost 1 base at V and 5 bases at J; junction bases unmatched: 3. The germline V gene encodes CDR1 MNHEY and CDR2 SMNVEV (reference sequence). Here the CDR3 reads CASSLLGGRDTQYF. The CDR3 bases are TGTGCCAGCAGTTTATTGGGCGGGAGAGATACGCAGTATTTT.

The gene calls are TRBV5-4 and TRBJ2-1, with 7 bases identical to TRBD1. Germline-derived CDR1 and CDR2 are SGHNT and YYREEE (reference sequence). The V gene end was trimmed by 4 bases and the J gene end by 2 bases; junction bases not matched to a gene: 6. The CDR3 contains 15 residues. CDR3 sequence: CASSTRDRAYNEQFF. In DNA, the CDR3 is TGTGCCAGCAGCACCCGGGACAGAGCCTACAATGAGCAGTTCTTC.

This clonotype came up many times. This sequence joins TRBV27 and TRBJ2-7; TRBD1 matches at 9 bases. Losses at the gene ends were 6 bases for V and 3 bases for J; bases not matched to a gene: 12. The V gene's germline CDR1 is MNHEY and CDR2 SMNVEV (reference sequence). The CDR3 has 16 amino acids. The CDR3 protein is CASSHGGTGFGYEQYF. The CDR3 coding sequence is TGTGCCAGCAGCCATGGCGGGACAGGGTTTGGCTACGAGCAGTACTTC.

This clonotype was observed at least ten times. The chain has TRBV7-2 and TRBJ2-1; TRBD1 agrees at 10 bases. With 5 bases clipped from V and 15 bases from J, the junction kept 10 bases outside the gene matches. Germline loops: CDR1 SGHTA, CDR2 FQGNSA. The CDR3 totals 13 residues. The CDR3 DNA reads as TGTGCCAGCAGCCCTAGGGGGGGGGACAGGGGGTTCTTC. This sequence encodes CASSPRGGDRGFF. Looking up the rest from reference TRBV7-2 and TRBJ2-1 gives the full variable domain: GAGVSQSPSNKVTEKGKDVELRCDPISGHTALYWYRQSLGQGLEFLIYFQGNSAPDKSGLPSDRFSAERTGGSVSTLTIQRTQQEDSAVYLCASSPRGGDRGFFGPGTRLTVL.

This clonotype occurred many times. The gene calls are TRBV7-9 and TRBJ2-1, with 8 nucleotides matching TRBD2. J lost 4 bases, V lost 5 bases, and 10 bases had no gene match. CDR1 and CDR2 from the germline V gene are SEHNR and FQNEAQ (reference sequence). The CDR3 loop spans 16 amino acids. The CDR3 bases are TGTGCCAGCAGCCCCCCACTAGCGGAACTATACAATGAGCAGTTCTTC. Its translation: CASSPPLAELYNEQFF.